These T cell receptor beta chains were read from a single sample in a study of blood T cell repertoires in COVID-19. The assay was immunoSEQ multiplex PCR, and TCRdb's table has in-frame clones only and misses some. This table has 55,000 to 65,000 clones, just over 85% appearing once. Sequencing was performed on peripheral blood. All receptors come from a man aged 55 to 69 with acute or convalescent COVID-19. Each CDR3 is given with its conserved first and last residue. Each record gives: V gene, D gene, J gene, clone size, CDR3 protein, CDR3 DNA. D genes are given only for firm matches. For some rows the clone size is stated as once, few or many, or as a class when expanded; others skip it.

>TRBV14|NA|TRBJ2-1|few
CASSPNMLGLGQFF
TGTGCCAGCAGCCCGAATATGCTAGGTTTAGGCCAGTTCTTC
>TRBV18|TRBD1|TRBJ2-3|NA
CASSRQGFTDTQYF
TGTGCCAGCTCACGACAGGGGTTCACAGATACGCAGTATTTT
>TRBV5-4|TRBD2|TRBJ2-1|NA
CASSLESGRGNEQFF
TGTGCCAGCAGCTTGGAAAGCGGGAGGGGCAATGAGCAGTTCTTC
>TRBV30|NA|TRBJ2-6|NA
CAWSVPRRAFSGANVLTF
TGTGCCTGGAGTGTACCACGGCGGGCCTTCTCTGGGGCCAACGTCCTGACTTTC
>TRBV24-1|TRBD2|TRBJ2-3|NA
CATSDSGGGDTQYF
TGTGCCACCAGTGATAGCGGGGGTGGAGATACGCAGTATTTT
>TRBV28|TRBD1|TRBJ2-1|NA
CASRDRASYNEQFF
TGTGCCAGCCGGGACAGGGCATCCTACAATGAGCAGTTCTTC
>TRBV7-3|NA|TRBJ2-3|NA
CASSLTRSDTQYF
TGTGCCAGCAGCTTAACGAGGTCAGATACGCAGTATTTT
>TRBV5-1|NA|TRBJ2-3|NA
CASSLELSPLRDTQYF
TGCGCCAGCAGCTTAGAACTATCCCCACTCCGGGATACGCAGTATTTT
>TRBV2|NA|TRBJ2-7|NA
CASSERGEYEQYF
TGTGCCAGCAGTGAGCGTGGAGAGTACGAGCAGTACTTC
>TRBV5-1|NA|TRBJ2-1|NA
CASSLDRATVNEQFF
TGCGCCAGCAGCTTGGACAGGGCCACGGTCAATGAGCAGTTCTTC
>TRBV5-1|NA|TRBJ2-1|NA
CASSLLPKRTDRYNEQFF
TGCGCCAGCAGCTTGCTCCCCAAGCGGACCGATCGCTACAATGAGCAGTTCTTC
>TRBV18|NA|TRBJ1-1|NA
CASSPRTAEFTEAFF
TGTGCCAGCTCACCCCGGACAGCGGAATTCACTGAAGCTTTCTTT
>TRBV3-1/TRBV3-2|NA|TRBJ1-6|few
CASSQGASWNSPLHF
TGTGCCAGCAGCCAAGGAGCATCGTGGAATTCACCCCTCCACTTT
>TRBV5-1|NA|TRBJ1-4|NA
CASSPNPFRVTNEKLFF
TGCGCCAGCAGCCCTAACCCATTCCGGGTAACTAATGAAAAACTGTTTTTT
>TRBV3-1/TRBV3-2|TRBD1|TRBJ1-1|NA
CASSLRQGGTEAFF
TGTGCCAGCAGCCTCCGCCAGGGGGGCACTGAAGCTTTCTTT
>TRBV19|NA|TRBJ2-7|NA
CASMGGPFEEQYF
TGTGCCAGTATGGGGGGGCCGTTTGAAGAGCAGTACTTC
>TRBV6-6|NA|TRBJ1-2|NA
CASSYYTNYGYTF
TGTGCCAGCAGTTACTACACCAACTATGGCTACACCTTC
>TRBV6-5|TRBD1|TRBJ1-5|NA
CASRPATGAAQPQHF
TGTGCCAGCAGACCCGCGACAGGGGCGGCCCAGCCCCAGCATTTT
>TRBV7-2|TRBD1|TRBJ2-5|NA
CASSLDDRGVETQYF
TGTGCCAGCAGCTTAGATGACAGGGGGGTAGAGACCCAGTACTTC
>TRBV11-2|NA|TRBJ2-5|NA
CASSLELAEETQYF
TGTGCCAGCAGCTTAGAGTTAGCGGAAGAGACCCAGTACTTC
>TRBV5-1|NA|TRBJ1-2|once
CASSLEGVGYTF
TGCGCCAGCAGCTTGGAGGGGGTAGGCTACACCTTC
>TRBV6-5|NA|TRBJ1-1|NA
CASSYSGSSEAFF
TGTGCCAGCAGTTACTCAGGGAGCTCTGAAGCTTTCTTT
>TRBV28|TRBD1|TRBJ1-2|NA
CASSLVRQGVGGYTF
TGTGCCAGCAGTTTGGTAAGGCAGGGGGTTGGAGGCTACACCTTC
>TRBV7-3|TRBD1|TRBJ1-1|NA
CASSPRDRPGTEAFF
TGTGCCAGCAGCCCACGGGACAGGCCCGGGACTGAAGCTTTCTTT
>TRBV5-6|NA|TRBJ2-5|NA
CASSPPPGEQETQYF
TGTGCCAGCAGCCCTCCCCCAGGGGAGCAGGAGACCCAGTACTTC
>TRBV25-1|NA|TRBJ1-1|NA
CASSTTTGSGNTEAFF
TGTGCCAGCAGCACGACCACAGGGAGTGGAAACACTGAAGCTTTCTTT
>TRBV28|NA|TRBJ1-1|once
CASSISGVVETEAFF
TGTGCCAGCAGTATCTCGGGTGTTGTGGAGACTGAAGCTTTCTTT
>TRBV3-1/TRBV3-2|TRBD1|TRBJ1-2|NA
CASSSRQGSSGYTF
TGTGCCAGCAGCAGCCGACAGGGGTCCTCTGGCTACACCTTC
>TRBV5-6|TRBD1|TRBJ2-3|NA
CASSWRDRGLWTDTQYF
TGTGCCAGCAGCTGGAGGGACAGGGGGCTTTGGACAGATACGCAGTATTTT
>TRBV28|TRBD1|TRBJ1-6|once
CASSGTGRNSPLHF
TGTGCCAGCAGTGGGACAGGGAGGAATTCACCCCTCCACTTT
>TRBV5-1|NA|TRBJ2-5|NA
CASSAPKGPSKETQYF
TGCGCCAGCAGCGCACCAAAGGGGCCGTCAAAAGAGACCCAGTACTTC
>TRBV27|NA|TRBJ1-4|NA
CASRGATNEKLFF
TGTGCCAGCAGAGGAGCAACTAATGAAAAACTGTTTTTT
>TRBV7-8|TRBD1|TRBJ1-5|NA
CASSPDRGFGNQPQHF
TGTGCCAGCAGCCCGGACAGGGGATTTGGCAATCAGCCCCAGCATTTT
>TRBV27|NA|TRBJ2-2|NA
CASSLSYTGELFF
TGTGCCAGCAGTTTATCTTATACCGGGGAGCTGTTTTTT
>TRBV19|TRBD1|TRBJ2-6|once
CASREDRGQFSSGANVLTF
TGTGCCAGTAGAGAGGACAGGGGCCAATTCAGCTCTGGGGCCAACGTCCTGACTTTC
>TRBV6-5|TRBD2|TRBJ2-2|NA
CATQTSRDTGELFF
TGTGCCACCCAGACTAGCCGGGACACCGGGGAGCTGTTTTTT
>TRBV18|NA|TRBJ1-3|NA
CASSSSSGNTIYF
TGTGCCAGCTCATCCAGCTCTGGAAACACCATATATTTT
>TRBV6-6|NA|TRBJ1-4|NA
CASSPIGLGEEKLFF
TGTGCCAGCAGTCCGATTGGTCTCGGGGAGGAAAAACTGTTTTTT
>TRBV5-1|NA|TRBJ2-7|NA
CASSEGAGVGYEQYF
TGCGCCAGCAGCGAAGGAGCAGGGGTAGGCTACGAGCAGTACTTC
>TRBV27|NA|TRBJ2-7|few
CATRGLVNEQYF
TGTGCGACGAGGGGGTTGGTCAACGAGCAGTACTTC
>TRBV28|TRBD2|TRBJ2-1|NA
CASSLGTSRNEQFF
TGTGCCAGCAGTTTAGGGACTAGCAGGAATGAGCAGTTCTTC
>TRBV29-1|NA|TRBJ2-3|NA
CSTREWTGADTQYF
TGCAGCACGAGGGAATGGACCGGCGCAGATACGCAGTATTTT
>TRBV12-3/TRBV12-4|NA|TRBJ2-7|NA
CASSQSYEQYF
TGTGCCAGCAGTCAATCCTACGAGCAGTACTTC